This T cell receptor beta chain was found in a study of CD8 T cells in Susac syndrome. Study-level information: Susac syndrome patients were untreated, on corticosteroids with some adding intravenous immunoglobulin, or on intravenous immunoglobulin only.

With random hexamers, about 0.45 to 1 ug RNA was reverse transcribed. TCRdb used MiXCR to reprocess the immunoSEQ multiplex PCR reads, holding one entry per CDR3 protein. The sample holds 150,000 to 190,000 distinct CDR3 sequences, 85% to 95% seen once. Deletions cut 6 bases from V and 6 bases from J, with 14 bases between. The CDR3 totals 13 residues. Germline CDR1 is DFQATT and CDR2 is SNEGSKA (reference sequence). Sequencing used CD4+ T cells from PBMCs. The chain uses TRBV20-1 and TRBJ2-2; the D is unclear. The receptor comes from a human donor with Susac syndrome. CDR3 region: CSAPGAISGELFF. The CDR3 region has the DNA TGCAGTGCCCCCGGAGCTATCTCCGGGGAGCTGTTTTTT.